This TCR beta chain was sequenced in a study of primary melanoma T cells and metastatic recurrence (dated by TCRdb to the early 2020s). Notes on the research overall: A total of 150 to 200 primary melanomas made up the cohort, all of stage T2 to T4 and more than 1 mm thick. Whether patient outcome could be predicted by T-cell fraction and T-cell repertoire clonality in primary melanoma tumors was the question this study put to the test. Histopathological grading of tumor-infiltrating lymphocytes served as the comparison point for the T-cell fraction derived from sequencing. The T-cell fraction measured by TCR beta sequencing was weighed against progression-free survival, the clinical outcome chosen for the comparison.

On this clone itself: The antigen this receptor binds is unknown. No per-base quality is available; no much larger clone lies one base away.

From the cysteine up to the phenylalanine, the CDR3 has a length of 15 residues. Just CDR3 DNA is preserved here, 45 bases in frame from base 1. The germline V gene provides CDR1 SGHNT and CDR2 YENEEA. V lost 5 bases and J lost 5 bases; the stretch between them is 18 bases long. Each patient's primary melanoma had been surgically resected and was viewed as potentially curable, though still at risk of metastatic recurrence. The library was made by the immunoSEQ multiplex PCR assay. Primary melanoma tumor tissue was subjected to high-throughput sequencing of the T-cell receptor beta chain. As for the original processing: Among the repertoire analyses were the distribution of insertions and deletions and the sharing of TCRB CDR3 between samples. A gradient-boosted model ranked how well the T-cell fraction predicted outcome compared with histopathological variables. TCRdb retrieved this table from immuneACCESS and kept in-frame rearrangements only. Not all clones are present; in checked studies, unresolved V genes account for under half, and no reason is known for the remainder. That table is the source of V, J and clone size, and D and trimming were worked out from the DNA. The sample table lists about 130 clones, around 92% of them with a count of one. Approximately 15% of the sample lies in the top ten.

Here is what the overall study found, with its caveats: The authors presented an effective T-cell-mediated antitumor response in primary melanoma only as a suggestion and not as a demonstrated mechanism. The tumor T-cell fraction reportedly predicted progression-free survival independently of thickness, ulceration, mitotic rate and age. Regardless of nodal disease, mitotic rate or ulceration status, a T-cell fraction above 20% appeared to be protective. Adding T-cell fraction to tumor thickness reportedly improved progression-free survival prediction more than adding any other histopathological variable.

This TCR came from a human donor with melanoma. This chain is built from TRBV11-3 and TRBJ1-1; no D gene call is confident. What was sequenced was melanoma tumor tissue. This receptor carries the CDR3 CASSAPNRQGTEAFF. The DNA is TGTGCCAGCAGCGCGCCAAACAGACAAGGGACTGAAGCTTTCTTT.